The clone carrying this T cell receptor (beta chain) was observed at least ten times. Its antigen remains unknown. The source of the sample is a study of spatial heterogeneity in lung cancer. Study-wide findings and caveats: Mutation counts in tumors were tracked by counts of expanded intratumoral alpha and beta TCRs.

Time point specified: sample taken at primary tumor resection. Tumor, nontumor lung or frozen PBMC supplied whole RNA, sequenced without sorting. MiXCR, run by TCRdb on the 5' RACE reads, gives a single entry per CDR3 protein. The repertoire holds approximately 16,000 distinct CDR3 sequences, with almost 7% as singletons. The specimen comprised lung tumor tissue, sampled at surgery. This clonotype originated in a female donor with early-stage non-small cell lung cancer.

The CDR3: CASSLLGGETQYF. In DNA form, the CDR3 reads TGTGCCAGCAGTTTACTCGGGGGCGAGACCCAGTACTTC. J is TRBJ2-5 and V is TRBV12-3 or TRBV12-4; perhaps D is TRBD1 or TRBD2 (6 bases each). Between the trimmed V and J ends, which lost 2 bases and 5 bases, there was a span of 9 bases. The CDR3 has 13 amino acids.